A single sample gave rise to the 3 T cell receptor beta chains below, sequenced in a study of T cells in Graves' hyperthyroidism and ophthalmopathy. Amplification targeted TCR beta CDR3 regions from RNA transcripts. First-round RT-PCR with HTBI primers amplified the TCR CDR3 region. In TCRdb, the multiplex PCR reads were re-called with MiXCR into one record per CDR3 protein. The table includes 300,000 to 450,000 distinct CDR3 sequences, 15% to 18% detected once. Sequencing was carried out using blood. These receptors originate from a young woman with Graves' hyperthyroidism that later progressed to Graves' ophthalmopathy.

This clonotype was counted many times. The rearrangement uses TRBV3-1 and TRBJ1-1, with TRBD1 matching over 9 bases. The germline V gene has CDR1 LGHDT and CDR2 YNNKEL (reference sequence). This CDR3 contains 14 residues. V was clipped by 1 base and J by 4 bases; unmatched bases: 1. The CDR3 DNA is TGTGCCAGCAGCCAAGGGACAGGGGCCACTGAAGCTTTCTTT. Translated, it gives CASSQGTGATEAFF.

This clonotype was observed many times. The chain combines TRBV28 with TRBJ1-5; D is unresolved. The ends were cut back, 1 base at V and 0 bases at J, with 10 bases in the middle. This CDR3 is built from 16 residues. In germline, CDR1 is MDHEN, CDR2 SYDVKM. The CDR3 spells CASSLFWTDSNQPQHF. CDR3 coding DNA: TGTGCCAGCAGTTTATTTTGGACTGATAGCAATCAGCCCCAGCATTTT.

This clonotype has ten or more counts. The gene calls are TRBV30 and TRBJ1-1; 8 bases line up with TRBD1. Germline-derived CDR1 and CDR2 are GTSNPN and SVGIG (reference sequence). The CDR3 covers 14 residues. V shed 5 bases and J 1 base; nucleotides not matched to a gene: 6. The CDR3, as DNA: TGTGCCTGGCAGACAGGGGTGCCGAACACTGAAGCTTTCTTT. Translation gives CAWQTGVPNTEAFF.